Listed below are T cell receptor beta chains from one sample, sequenced in a study of blood T cells in healthy people across ages. TCRdb passed the 5' RACE reads through MiXCR, listing each CDR3 protein once. Here the sample spans roughly 720,000 distinct CDR3 sequences, approximately 53% being singletons. The sample was blood. All receptors come from an elderly man in good health. Each CDR3 is given with its conserved first and last residue. Each record gives: V gene, J gene, D gene, clone size, CDR3 DNA, CDR3 protein. The D gene is left open where the match is weak. A clone size is listed for some rows: how often the clone was seen (once, few, many), or a class if it is expanded.

TRBV12-3/TRBV12-4	TRBJ2-5	TRBD1	few	TGTGCCAAAGTGGGGACAGGACAAGAGACCCAGTACTTC	CAKVGTGQETQYF
TRBV5-1	TRBJ2-6	.	.	TGCGCCAGCAGTCCCCAGGAGGCTGGGGCCAACGTCCTGACTTTC	CASSPQEAGANVLTF
TRBV5-1	TRBJ1-2	.	few	TGCGCCAGCAGCTTGGATGGGGCCGCAGCTAACTATGGCTACACCTTC	CASSLDGAAANYGYTF
TRBV5-4	TRBJ2-4	TRBD2	.	TGTGCCAGCAGCTTTAGCGGGAGAGGGGCCAAAAACATTCAGTACTTC	CASSFSGRGAKNIQYF
TRBV18	TRBJ2-1	.	once	TGTGCCAGCTCACCACCCCGGGGTACTATCTACAATGAGCAGTTCTTC	CASSPPRGTIYNEQFF
TRBV20-1	TRBJ2-5	.	.	TGCAGTGCAATCCAAGGGGAGACCCAGTACTTC	CSAIQGETQYF
TRBV18	TRBJ1-2	TRBD1	once	TGTGCCAGCTCACCGGGGACAGGGGGGACCTTGACCGGCTATGGCTACACCTTC	CASSPGTGGTLTGYGYTF
TRBV20-1	TRBJ2-1	.	many	TGCAGTGCTAGAGACCCAGGACCGAATGAGCAGTTCTTC	CSARDPGPNEQFF
TRBV6-1	TRBJ2-1	TRBD2	few	TGTGCCAGCATCGAACTAGCGGGAGGCCACAATGAGCAGTTCTTC	CASIELAGGHNEQFF
TRBV19	TRBJ2-1	TRBD2	.	TGTGCCAGTAGTATAGCCCCTTTACTAGCGGGAGGGCGGGGTGAGCAGTTCTTC	CASSIAPLLAGGRGEQFF
TRBV7-3	TRBJ2-1	TRBD2	.	TGTGCCAGCAGACCTAGGGCGGGAGAAGTCAATGAGCAGTTCTTC	CASRPRAGEVNEQFF
TRBV3-1	TRBJ2-4	.	.	TGTGCCAGCAGCCAGCGCAGTAACATTCAGTACTTC	CASSQRSNIQYF
TRBV6-5	TRBJ2-7	.	few	TGTGCCAGCAGCCTTCCGGGATTCCCGGGGGAGCAGTACTTC	CASSLPGFPGEQYF
TRBV7-2	TRBJ2-3	TRBD2	.	TGTGCCAGCAGCTCCCCGGGACTAGCGGGACACAGATACGCGTATTTT	CASSSPGLAGHRYAYF
TRBV20-1	TRBJ2-7	.	.	TGCAGTGCTAGAGATCCGACCAGGGTGAACCCCGAGCAGTACTTC	CSARDPTRVNPEQYF
TRBV12-3/TRBV12-4	TRBJ2-1	.	few	TGTGCCAGCAGCCTCCCTGGGGAGCAGTTCTTC	CASSLPGEQFF
TRBV9	TRBJ2-5	TRBD1	.	TGTGCCAGCAGCTCTAATACCGGGACAGGGGGTGGGACCCAGTACTTC	CASSSNTGTGGGTQYF
TRBV20-1	TRBJ2-1	TRBD2	few	TGCAGTGCTAGTGAAGGTAGCGGGGTCCTCTCCTACAATGAGCAGTTCTTC	CSASEGSGVLSYNEQFF
TRBV29-1	TRBJ2-7	.	.	TGCAGCACACGCGGTCAGGGGAGTCACAATGAGCAGTACTTC	CSTRGQGSHNEQYF
TRBV5-1	TRBJ2-5	TRBD2	.	TGCGCCAGCAGCTTGACGACTAGCGCGCGAGAGACCCAGTACTTC	CASSLTTSARETQYF
TRBV29-1	TRBJ2-3	TRBD2	.	TGCAGCGTTGTGGAAACTAGCGGCACAGATACGCAGTATTTT	CSVVETSGTDTQYF
TRBV5-1	TRBJ2-4	.	.	TGCGCCAGCCGAGACCCCGGGACCCCAAACATTCAGTACTTC	CASRDPGTPNIQYF
TRBV6-5	TRBJ2-7	TRBD2	.	TGTGCCAGCTCCCTTACTAGCGTCACCTACAATGAGCAGTACTTC	CASSLTSVTYNEQYF
TRBV21-1	TRBJ2-7	.	.	TGTGCCCGGGGCTTTCCTCCGACCTCCTACGAGCAGTACTTC	CARGFPPTSYEQYF
TRBV29-1	TRBJ2-2	.	.	TGCAGCGTTGCAGCGAGGGGGACCACCGGGGAGCTGTTTTTT	CSVAARGTTGELFF
TRBV7-9	TRBJ2-7	TRBD2	few	TGTGCCAGCAGCCACCCGACTAGCGGGAGGAGCGAGCAGTACTTC	CASSHPTSGRSEQYF
TRBV9	TRBJ2-3	.	.	TGTGCCAGCAGCGTAGCCGGAAGGGGCACAGATACGCAGTATTTT	CASSVAGRGTDTQYF
TRBV12-3/TRBV12-4	TRBJ2-1	.	.	TGTGCCAGCAGCATCCCAGGGCGGCAGTTCTTC	CASSIPGRQFF
TRBV6-5	TRBJ2-5	TRBD2	.	TGTGCCAGCAGCCAGACTAGCGGGAAGTCGGAGACCCAGTACTTC	CASSQTSGKSETQYF
TRBV7-2	TRBJ2-1	.	.	TGTGCCAGCAGCCAGGGATTAAGCTCCCACAATGAGCAGTTCTTC	CASSQGLSSHNEQFF
TRBV6-1	TRBJ2-1	TRBD2	.	TGTGCCAGCAGTGTGACTAGCGGGATAAATCCCCTCTCGTACAATGAGCAGTTCTTC	CASSVTSGINPLSYNEQFF
TRBV6-1	TRBJ2-1	.	.	TGTGCCAGCAGTATTAAAAGGGGAAGTATGTTAGACAATGAGCAGTTCTTC	CASSIKRGSMLDNEQFF
TRBV20-1	TRBJ2-7	.	.	TGCAGTGCTATCTACCCTCCCTACGAGCAGTACTTC	CSAIYPPYEQYF
TRBV5-6	TRBJ2-7	TRBD1	few	TGTGCCAGCAGCTCCCCGACAGGGGGAGTTTACGAGCAGTACTTC	CASSSPTGGVYEQYF
TRBV9	TRBJ1-6	TRBD1	few	TGTGCCAGCAGCGCAGCAGGACAGGGTTTTTCACCCCTCCACTTT	CASSAAGQGFSPLHF